One and the same sample provided the 30 T cell receptor beta chains below, sequenced in a study of blood T cell repertoires in COVID-19. The repertoire was sequenced with immunoSEQ multiplex PCR; TCRdb's copy has only in-frame clones and lacks some. The sample carries over 200,000 clones, approximately 90% recorded once. The source material was peripheral blood. The receptor source for this set is a man in his 60s with COVID-19, enrolled during active disease.

The V gene is TRBV5-4, the J gene TRBJ2-6; possible D gene TRBD1, 6 bases. Germline CDR1 is SGHNT and CDR2 is YYREEE (reference sequence). V lost 0 bases, J lost 1 base, and 8 bases lay in between. The CDR3 is made up of 16 amino acids. The CDR3 protein is CASSLEGGSGANVLTF. The CDR3 DNA sequence: TGTGCCAGCAGCTTGGAAGGGGGATCTGGGGCCAACGTCCTGACTTTC.

This clone was observed a handful of times. This chain connects TRBV3-1 (or the pseudogene TRBV3-2) to TRBJ2-4, with D perhaps matching TRBD2 (6 bases). The CDR3 runs 18 residues. CDR1 is LGHDT, CDR2 YNNKEL, per germline (reference sequence). V lost 0 bases and J 0 bases, leaving 15 bases between the germline ends. CDR3 loop: CASSQDPPGGVAKNIQYF. The CDR3 nucleotides are TGTGCCAGCAGCCAAGACCCACCTGGAGGGGTAGCCAAAAACATTCAGTACTTC.

The rearrangement joins TRBV30 to TRBJ1-3, with TRBD1 matching over 9 bases. The CDR3 has 20 amino acids. Germline CDR1 GTSNPN, CDR2 SVGIG (reference sequence). J gave up 0 bases and V 5 bases, and 20 bases lay outside the gene matches. CDR3 bases: TGTGCCTGGGGGGAAACCGGGACAGGGAATCCCGGTGCCTCTGGAAACACCATATATTTT. It yields the protein CAWGETGTGNPGASGNTIYF. Full variable domain (rest looked up from reference TRBV30 and TRBJ1-3): SQTIHQWPATLVQPVGSPLSLECTVEGTSNPNLYWYRQAAGRGLQLLFYSVGIGQISSEVPQNLSASRPQDRQFILSSKKLLLSDSGFYLCAWGETGTGNPGASGNTIYFGEGSWLTVV.

The rearrangement joins TRBV5-6 to TRBJ2-7; D not resolved. The CDR3 is 13 amino acids. Per the germline V gene, CDR1 is SGHDT and CDR2 is YYEEEE. V gave up 0 bases and J gave up 6 bases, with 10 bases separating them. DNA of the CDR3: TGTGCCAGCAGCTTGGAACTACTCTCCGAGCAGTACTTC. This codes for CASSLELLSEQYF.

The chain joins TRBV19 to TRBJ1-4, with no clear D. Germline V gene data show CDR1 as LNHDA and CDR2 as SQIVND (reference sequence). CDR3 length: 14 residues. V lost 8 bases, J lost 13 bases, and 23 bases lay in between. The CDR3 DNA is TGTGCCAGTCGTCCCCAGGCCCCCCGGTCGAGACTGTTTTTT. The encoded protein is CASRPQAPRSRLFF.

The genes are TRBV5-6 and TRBJ1-3; a weak D match, TRBD1 (5 bases). CDR1 and CDR2 from the germline V gene are SGHDT and YYEEEE. Trimming left V 2 bases short and J 0 bases short, with 9 bases between. The CDR3 contains 15 residues. The CDR3: CASSLHRNSGNTIYF. In DNA form, the CDR3 reads TGTGCCAGCAGCTTACACAGGAACTCTGGAAACACCATATATTTT.

J is TRBJ1-6 and V is TRBV6-6; 8 nucleotides agree with TRBD1. J gave up 1 base and V 7 bases, and 6 bases lay outside the gene matches. The length of the CDR3 is 16 residues. The germline CDR1 and CDR2 sequences are MNHNY and SVGAGI (reference sequence). The CDR3 bases are TGTGCCAGCACAGTACAGGGGGAATCCTATAATTCACCCCTCCACTTT. Translation gives CASTVQGESYNSPLHF.

This chain uses TRBV6-5 with TRBJ2-7; TRBD2 matches 8 bases. V lost 10 bases and J lost 6; bases outside the gene matches: 17. This CDR3 region has 15 residues. CDR1 MNHEY and CDR2 SVGAGI come from the germline V gene. The CDR3 region has the DNA TGTGCCACCGGGAGGGCGGGGCCTACATGGAGCGAGCAGTACTTC. Residues: CATGRAGPTWSEQYF.

The chain couples TRBV30 to TRBJ1-1; D possibly corresponds to TRBD1 (5 bases). V gave up 5 bases and J gave up 0 bases, with 25 bases separating them. CDR3 length: 18 residues. Germline loops: CDR1 GTSNPN, CDR2 SVGIG (reference sequence). CDR3 sequence reads: CAWDLLGATPVMNTEAFF. The CDR3 region has the DNA TGTGCCTGGGATCTTTTAGGGGCGACCCCTGTCATGAACACTGAAGCTTTCTTT.

The chain carries TRBV4-1 and TRBJ2-3; 9 bases are shared with TRBD2. Germline V gene lookup returns CDR1 MGHRA and CDR2 YSYEKL. CDR3 length: 16 residues. Losses at the gene ends were 3 bases for V and 0 bases for J; bases not matched to a gene: 4. The CDR3: CASSQVAGASTDTQYF. The CDR3 DNA reads as TGCGCCAGCAGCCAGGTAGCGGGAGCTAGCACAGATACGCAGTATTTT.

A single count supports this clone. The chain recombines TRBV20-1 with TRBJ1-2, with a weak D call TRBD1 (6 bases). V shed 5 bases and J shed 5 bases, with 9 bases lying between them. The CDR3 length is 11 residues. Germline loops: CDR1 DFQATT, CDR2 SNEGSKA (reference sequence). The CDR3 spells CSAQQGYGYTF. DNA for the CDR3: TGCAGTGCTCAACAGGGTTATGGCTACACCTTC.

The chain uses TRBV20-1 and TRBJ2-1; the D gene is possibly TRBD1 (5 bases). The CDR3 totals 11 residues. Deletions cut 6 bases from V and 7 bases from J, with 10 bases between. Germline CDR1 DFQATT, CDR2 SNEGSKA (reference sequence). The CDR3 coding sequence is TGCAGTGCAGCCCCAGGGAATGAGCAGTTCTTC. Its translation is CSAAPGNEQFF.

The chain joins TRBV6-2 or TRBV6-3 to TRBJ2-1, with TRBD1 identical over 7 bases. CDR3 length: 16 amino acids. Germline-derived CDR1 and CDR2 are MNHEY and SVGEGT. Trimming cost V 5 bases and J 1 base; bases outside gene matches: 8. CDR3 in DNA: TGTGCCAGCAGTGGAAGGACAGGTGGATCCTACAATGAGCAGTTCTTC. It yields the protein CASSGRTGGSYNEQFF.

The chain employs TRBV7-8 and TRBJ2-7, with TRBD1 identical over 9 bases. With V trimmed by 5 bases and J by 3 bases, 8 bases remained unmatched. The CDR3 covers 15 residues. In germline, CDR1 is SGHVS, CDR2 FQNEAQ. The CDR3 bases are TGTGCCAGCAGCCCAAGGGACAGGGCAGGCTACGAGCAGTACTTC. Its protein product is CASSPRDRAGYEQYF.

This sequence joins TRBV7-2 and TRBJ2-1, with 7 bases lining up with TRBD2. The germline V gene has CDR1 SGHTA and CDR2 FQGNSA. The CDR3 has 16 residues. The J segment lost 5 bases and the V segment lost 5 bases, leaving 12 bases of the junction unmatched. The CDR3 bases are TGTGCCAGCAGCCGGCGAGCGGGACTACTAAACAATGAGCAGTTCTTC. Protein sequence: CASSRRAGLLNNEQFF.

The V call is TRBV7-9, the J call TRBJ1-2; 10 bases line up with TRBD1. After removal of 5 bases from V and 4 bases from J, the junction contained 7 bases not matched to a gene. The CDR3 length is 15 residues. Germline-derived CDR1 and CDR2 are SEHNR and FQNEAQ (reference sequence). Here the CDR3 reads CASSKRDRGGYGYTF. CDR3 in DNA: TGTGCCAGCAGCAAACGGGACAGGGGAGGCTATGGCTACACCTTC. The full variable domain, in which reference TRBV7-9 and TRBJ1-2 provide the parts outside the CDR3, is DTGVSQNPRHKITKRGQNVTFRCDPISEHNRLYWYRQTLGQGPEFLTYFQNEAQLEKSRLLSDRFSAERPKGSFSTLEIQRTEQGDSAMYLCASSKRDRGGYGYTFGSGTRLTVV.

The chain uses TRBV5-1 and TRBJ2-6; weak D call: TRBD2 (5 bases). The CDR3 covers 16 residues. Trimming shortened V by 4 bases and J by 2 bases, and 13 bases separated the two germline ends. Looked up from germline, CDR1 is SGHRS and CDR2 is YFSETQ. The CDR3 loop reads CASSLREGTGANVLTF. The DNA of the CDR3 is TGCGCCAGCAGCCTCCGGGAAGGCACTGGGGCCAACGTCCTGACTTTC.

This clone was observed a single time. The chain carries TRBV14 and TRBJ2-1, with a possible D match to TRBD1 (6 bases). Trimming pared 4 bases from V and 4 bases from J, leaving 11 bases between. Germline CDR1 SGHDN, CDR2 FVKESK. The CDR3 length is 14 residues. DNA for the CDR3: TGTGCCAGCAGCCGGAGAGGACAGTACAATGAGCAGTTCTTC. As protein: CASSRRGQYNEQFF.

The chain is built from TRBV2 and TRBJ1-1; 11 bases line up with TRBD1. CDR1 and CDR2 (germline): SNHLY, FYNNEI. This CDR3 has 15 amino acids. Trimming at V came to 4 bases and at J to 4 bases, leaving 5 bases not matched to a gene. CDR3 bases: TGTGCCAGCAGTGTCTCCGGGACAGGGGGCACTGAAGCTTTCTTT. This codes for CASSVSGTGGTEAFF. Together with reference TRBV2 and TRBJ1-1, the CDR3 gives the full variable domain: EPEVTQTPSHQVTQMGQEVILRCVPISNHLYFYWYRQILGQKVEFLVSFYNNEISEKSEIFDDQFSVERPDGSNFTLKIRSTKLEDSAMYFCASSVSGTGGTEAFFGQGTRLTVV.

The J gene is TRBJ1-1, the V gene TRBV5-4; a possible D gene is TRBD1 (6 bases). The CDR3 has 15 amino acids. The V and J ends lost 5 bases and 1 base respectively, with 15 bases between them. The germline CDR1 and CDR2 sequences are SGHNT and YYREEE (reference sequence). CDR3 DNA: TGTGCCAGCAGTTCTTCCGGGACACGGAACACTGAAGCTTTCTTT. Protein sequence: CASSSSGTRNTEAFF.

The chain combines TRBV20-1 with TRBJ2-3; TRBD2 matches at 9 bases. V lost 3 bases and J lost 5; bases outside the gene matches: 6. Per the germline V gene, CDR1 is DFQATT and CDR2 is SNEGSKA (reference sequence). There are 14 residues in the CDR3. CDR3 region: CSASGSGGVDTQYF. The CDR3 bases are TGCAGTGCTAGTGGTAGCGGGGGTGTAGATACGCAGTATTTT.

The chain recombines TRBV3-1 (or the pseudogene TRBV3-2) with TRBJ2-6; D unclear. Germline loops: CDR1 LGHDT, CDR2 YNNKEL (reference sequence). The CDR3 runs 12 residues. V was shortened by 4 bases and J by 4 bases, with 2 bases between the two germline ends. The CDR3 region is CASSPGANVLTF. As DNA, the CDR3 is TGTGCCAGCAGCCCAGGGGCCAACGTCCTGACTTTC.

The J gene is TRBJ2-7, the V gene TRBV7-2; 10 bases agree with TRBD2. CDR1 and CDR2 (germline): SGHTA, FQGNSA. V shed 2 bases, J shed 1 base, and the junction held 5 bases outside the gene matches. CDR3 size: 16 residues. CDR3 residues: CASSLIAGGQSYEQYF. The DNA for the CDR3 is TGTGCCAGCAGCTTAATAGCGGGAGGCCAGTCCTACGAGCAGTACTTC.

The CDR3 protein is CASSLPQGRSTDTQYF. CDR3 nucleotide sequence: TGCGCCAGCAGCTTGCCCCAGGGGAGAAGCACAGATACGCAGTATTTT. The V call is TRBV5-1, the J call TRBJ2-3, with D possibly being TRBD1 (6 bases). The CDR3 is 16 residues long. V lost 1 base to trimming and J lost 0 bases, with 12 bases between them. The germline V gene encodes CDR1 SGHRS and CDR2 YFSETQ.

The chain employs TRBV29-1 and TRBJ2-7, with a tentative D call TRBD1 (6 bases). The CDR3 runs to 12 residues. V lost 2 bases and J 5 bases, leaving 10 bases between the germline ends. Germline assignment: CDR1 SQVTM and CDR2 ANQGSEA. CDR3 sequence: CSVEQQGDEQYF. Here the CDR3 DNA reads TGCAGCGTTGAACAACAGGGAGACGAGCAGTACTTC.

This chain links TRBV29-1 with TRBJ2-5; D is unresolved. Per the germline V gene, CDR1 is SQVTM and CDR2 is ANQGSEA. The CDR3 runs to 13 residues. V lost 2 bases and J lost 5, with 12 bases in between. The CDR3 nucleotides are TGCAGCGTTGAATCGTCTATAACGGAGACCCAGTACTTC. Its translation: CSVESSITETQYF.

The chain couples TRBV5-1 to TRBJ2-2; 11 bases are shared with TRBD2. This CDR3 is 15 amino acids long. Germline V gene sequence: CDR1 SGHRS, CDR2 YFSETQ. J gave up 7 bases and V 2 bases, and 4 bases lay outside the gene matches. The CDR3 protein is CASSLVAGGNGELFF. Written as DNA, the CDR3 is TGCGCCAGCAGCTTAGTAGCGGGAGGGAACGGGGAGCTGTTTTTT.

The rearrangement links TRBV3-1 (or the pseudogene TRBV3-2) to TRBJ1-2, with D hard to call. CDR1 is LGHDT and CDR2 is YNNKEL in the germline V gene (reference sequence). The V and J ends lost 0 bases and 5 bases respectively, with 10 bases between them. The CDR3 consists of 14 residues. The CDR3 coding sequence is TGTGCCAGCAGCCAAGATCAACAGTATTATGGCTACACCTTC. Translated: CASSQDQQYYGYTF.

The V call is TRBV7-2, the J call TRBJ2-2; 8 bases are a match to TRBD1. Germline CDR1 reads SGHTA; CDR2 reads FQGNSA. With 2 bases clipped from V and 7 bases from J, the junction kept 9 bases outside the gene matches. The CDR3 length is 16 residues. CDR3 loop: CASSLNTGGGGGELFF. The CDR3 nucleotides read TGTGCCAGCAGCTTAAATACAGGGGGAGGTGGCGGGGAGCTGTTTTTT. The full variable domain, in which reference TRBV7-2 and TRBJ2-2 provide the parts outside the CDR3, is GAGVSQSPSNKVTEKGKDVELRCDPISGHTALYWYRQSLGQGLEFLIYFQGNSAPDKSGLPSDRFSAERTGGSVSTLTIQRTQQEDSAVYLCASSLNTGGGGGELFFGEGSRLTVL.

The J gene is TRBJ2-2, the V gene TRBV7-3; D gene unclear. The ends were cut back, 5 bases at V and 4 bases at J, with 14 bases in the middle. Germline lookup yields CDR1 SGHTA and CDR2 FQGTGA. The CDR3 is 15 residues long. This CDR3 reads CASSPGPTTTGELFF. The CDR3 coding sequence is TGTGCCAGCAGCCCAGGCCCGACCACCACCGGGGAGCTGTTTTTT.